This TCR beta chain was captured by sequencing in a study of post-analysis software for immune sequencing data. Whole-study findings and limits: With TRBV5-6, TRBV5-1 and TRBV20-1 included, 5 or 6 TRBV segments were more frequent in patients than in controls. Versus controls, multiple sclerosis patients showed significantly lower diversity (normalized Chao1). Same-batch preparations were strongly co-clustered by F measure.

CDR1 and CDR2 (germline): DFQATT, SNEGSKA (reference sequence). This CDR3 is built from 14 residues. J was trimmed by 7 bases and V by 0 bases; bases with no gene match: 6. This clonotype was counted ten times or more. The antigen is undetermined. Every TCR beta cDNA library bore unique molecular identifiers. Each sample of roughly 0.9 to 11 million input T cells yielded about 500,000 cDNA molecules, so each molecule approximated one T cell. Via MiXCR, TCRdb re-called the PCR reads, giving one row per CDR3 protein. Of about 770,000 distinct CDR3 sequences in the sample, roughly 46% were seen once. This chain links TRBV20-1 with TRBJ2-1; TRBD2 matches 7 bases. The origin of this receptor is a girl between 10 and 17 years old with multiple sclerosis. The sequencing sample was made of blood. CDR3 nucleotides: TGCAGTGCTAGAGAAGCGGGAAACAGAAATGAGCAGTTCTTC. Translation gives CSAREAGNRNEQFF.